The sequence of this T cell receptor beta chain was determined in a study of blood T cells in healthy people across ages. General study results and limits: TCR beta diversity was tightly associated with the proportion of naive T cells. Leaving the PBMCs unsorted stopped any conclusive comparison of naive versus antigen-experienced cells.

Alongside a J-beta primer mix, a sample-barcoded 5' primer served in a second PCR lasting about 7 to 11 cycles. TCRdb reprocessed the 5' RACE reads via MiXCR and lists one record per CDR3 protein. The table lists over 550,000 distinct CDR3 sequences, under 30% of them singletons. This clonotype has ten or more counts. Its specificity is unknown. The CDR3 is 15 residues long. The germline CDR1 and CDR2 sequences are SGHTA and FQGTGA. V dropped 5 bases and J dropped 5; count of bases not matched to a gene: 10. The chain links TRBV7-3 to TRBJ2-5, with 8 bases matching TRBD1. The sequencing sample was made of blood. The TCR sequence derives from a woman older than 75 in good health. The CDR3 region is CASSTGQGKGETQYF. In DNA form, the CDR3 reads TGTGCCAGCAGCACCGGACAGGGCAAGGGGGAGACCCAGTACTTC.